Presented here are 21 T cell receptor beta chains from one specimen sequenced in a study of T cells in Graves' hyperthyroidism and ophthalmopathy. RNA transcripts gave rise to amplified TCR beta CDR3 regions. The study used the HTBI primer set for a first-round RT-PCR of the TCR CDR3. Each CDR3 protein gets one entry after TCRdb re-called the multiplex PCR reads with MiXCR. The table shows roughly 420,000 distinct CDR3 sequences, with around a sixth occurring only once. The sample comprised blood. The receptors were sampled from a woman aged 18-29 years with Graves' hyperthyroidism.

This clonotype showed up many times. The genes are TRBV7-2 and TRBJ1-6; D call uncertain. The CDR3 is made up of 16 amino acids. V gave up 3 bases and J gave up 3 bases, with 12 bases separating them. CDR1 SGHTA and CDR2 FQGNSA come from the germline V gene. The chain's CDR3 is CASSLGGWSYNSPLHF. As DNA, the CDR3 is TGTGCCAGCAGCTTGGGCGGGTGGAGCTATAATTCACCCCTCCACTTT.

This clonotype appeared a few times. V usage is TRBV6-5 and J usage is TRBJ2-5, with a tentative D call TRBD1 (5 bases). This CDR3 is built from 15 residues. V lost 0 bases and J lost 1, with 9 bases in between. CDR1 and CDR2 (germline): MNHEY, SVGAGI. The CDR3 coding sequence is TGTGCCAGCAGTTACTCGAGTAGGGGCCAAGAGACCCAGTACTTC. This translates into CASSYSSRGQETQYF.

V is TRBV28 and J is TRBJ1-5; TRBD1 agrees at 8 bases. Germline V CDR1 and CDR2: MDHEN, SYDVKM. The CDR3 totals 16 residues. The V and J ends lost 3 bases and 2 bases, in that order; junction bases with no gene match: 6. CDR3: CASSFLRDRRNQPQHF. The CDR3 DNA is TGTGCCAGCAGTTTCCTCCGGGACAGGCGCAATCAGCCCCAGCATTTT.

This clonotype came up many times. The rearrangement links TRBV9 to TRBJ1-3; TRBD1 matches 7 bases. Germline CDR1 and CDR2: SGDLS and YYNGEE. The junction had 7 bases not matched to a gene; V was cut back by 4 bases and J by 3 bases. The CDR3 contains 15 residues. CDR3 in DNA: TGTGCCAGCAGCCCGCGACAGGGAGGTGGAAACACCATATATTTT. Translated, it gives CASSPRQGGGNTIYF.

This clonotype came up many times. The chain couples TRBV30 to TRBJ1-1; D gene ambiguous. This CDR3 has 16 residues. Trimming took 0 bases from V and 0 from J, leaving 14 bases between them. The germline CDR1 and CDR2 sequences are GTSNPN and SVGIG (reference sequence). The CDR3 DNA reads TGTGCCTGGAGTGTAGATGGACTCAGTTTGAACACTGAAGCTTTCTTT. Translation: CAWSVDGLSLNTEAFF.

This clonotype was counted many times. The chain has TRBV12-3 or TRBV12-4 and TRBJ1-2; TRBD1 aligns across 9 bases. CDR3 length: 15 amino acids. After removal of 5 bases from V and 4 bases from J, the junction contained 8 bases not matched to a gene. The CDR3 region is CASSPGQGLGYGYTF. CDR3 coding DNA: TGTGCCAGCAGTCCAGGACAGGGGCTGGGCTATGGCTACACCTTC.

This clonotype was seen at least ten times. V gene TRBV18 combines with J gene TRBJ1-2; D possibly corresponds to TRBD1 (5 bases). The CDR3 has 12 amino acids. Per the germline V gene, CDR1 is KGHSH and CDR2 is LQKENI. Trimming stripped 2 bases from V and 6 bases from J, with 7 bases between. The CDR3 here is CASSPGDHGYTF. The CDR3 bases are TGTGCCAGCTCACCAGGGGACCATGGCTACACCTTC.

The chain has TRBV15 and TRBJ2-5; D is possibly TRBD2 (5 bases). Trimming cost V 3 bases and J 1 base, with 15 bases left between them. The CDR3 runs to 16 residues. Germline V lookup: CDR1 LNHNV, CDR2 YYDKDF (reference sequence). The CDR3 region is CATSSVKSSSQETQYF. The CDR3, as DNA: TGTGCCACCAGCAGTGTGAAATCTAGCAGCCAAGAGACCCAGTACTTC.

This clonotype was recorded at least ten times. The CDR3 region has the DNA TGCAGTGCTACGCCTGAAGAGACCCAGTACTTC. This gives the protein CSATPEETQYF. V is TRBV20-1 and J is TRBJ2-5; D is undetermined. The CDR3 is made up of 11 amino acids. V lost 4 bases and J lost 3, with 6 bases in between. The germline V gene encodes CDR1 DFQATT and CDR2 SNEGSKA (reference sequence).

This clonotype was counted many times. The chain employs TRBV20-1 and TRBJ1-2; 10 bases match TRBD1. V lost 6 bases, J lost 3 bases, and 10 bases stayed unmatched. This CDR3 is 15 amino acids long. Germline CDR1 and CDR2: DFQATT and SNEGSKA (reference sequence). CDR3 nucleotide sequence: TGCAGTGCCCTAAACCCGACAGGGGGCGACTATGGCTACACCTTC. Its translation: CSALNPTGGDYGYTF.

The chain combines TRBV28 with TRBJ2-7, with D unclear. Per the germline V gene, CDR1 is MDHEN and CDR2 is SYDVKM. Trimming cost V 3 bases and J 4 bases, with 13 bases left between them. There are 14 residues in the CDR3. For the CDR3, the DNA is TGTGCCAGCAGTTTTACCCCGGGCTTTTACGAGCAGTACTTC. Translated, it gives CASSFTPGFYEQYF.

In this sample, this clonotype turned up many times. The rearrangement links TRBV10-3 to TRBJ2-3; 8 positions match TRBD1. V gave up 3 bases and J gave up 2 bases; unmatched junction bases: 10. Germline loops: CDR1 ENHRY, CDR2 SYGVKD. The CDR3 contains 17 residues. The CDR3 loop is CAISDFGQGLNTDTQYF. In DNA, the CDR3 is TGTGCCATCAGTGACTTTGGACAGGGACTCAACACAGATACGCAGTATTTT.

Ten or more counts support this clonotype. J is TRBJ1-2 and V is TRBV11-2, with D unresolved. Trimming took off 0 bases at V and 4 bases at J, with 12 bases between the two ends. The CDR3 length is 15 residues. The germline gives CDR1 SGHAT, CDR2 FQNNGV. CDR3 residues: CASSLDQASLYGYTF. The CDR3 DNA follows: TGTGCCAGCAGCTTAGATCAGGCCAGCCTCTATGGCTACACCTTC.

This clonotype was observed many times. A junction boundary mismatches the germline segment, possibly from a read error. This sequence joins TRBV11-1 and TRBJ2-1; D is possibly TRBD1 (5 bases). CDR3 length: 15 residues. The germline CDR1 and CDR2 sequences are SGHAT and FQDESV (reference sequence). The CDR3 here is CASSVAGLGYNEQFF. In nucleotides, the CDR3 is TGTGCCAGCAGCGTAGCAGGGCTAGGCTACAATGAGCAGTTCTTC.

This clonotype came up a few times. The gene calls are TRBV20-1 and TRBJ1-5, with 8 bases that match TRBD1. The CDR3 loop spans 15 amino acids. Germline lookup yields CDR1 DFQATT and CDR2 SNEGSKA (reference sequence). After removal of 6 bases from V and 5 bases from J, the junction contained 12 bases not matched to a gene. The CDR3 DNA sequence: TGCAGTGCCCAGAGGGCCAGGGGGCCAGATCAGCCCCAGCATTTT. Its protein product is CSAQRARGPDQPQHF.

Note on this clonotype: This may be a read error: a much more frequent sequence differs by one nucleotide. The chain couples TRBV5-1 to TRBJ2-7; 9 bases are a match to TRBD1. Judging by the DNA end, TRBJ2-1 fits better; the J call may be wrong. The germline V gene encodes CDR1 SGHRS and CDR2 YFSETQ. CDR3 length: 17 amino acids. CDR3 nucleotide sequence: TGCGCCAGTCGCCGGGCCTTGGGGGACAGGGACTCCTACGAGCAGTTCTTC. As protein: CASRRALGDRDSYEQFF.

In this sample, this clonotype turned up many times. V is TRBV29-1 and J is TRBJ2-7, with unresolved D. The V end was cut by 8 bases, the J end by 2 bases, with 16 bases between. CDR1 is SQVTM, CDR2 ANQGSEA, per germline. The CDR3 has 13 residues. The CDR3 region has the DNA TGCAGCCCCCCAGGCAGTGCTGCCTACGAGCAGTACTTC. It encodes CSPPGSAAYEQYF.

This clonotype was detected many times. The V call is TRBV6-2 or TRBV6-3, the J call TRBJ2-1; perhaps TRBD2 as D (6 bases). Germline CDR1 reads MNHEY; CDR2 reads SVGEGT. V lost 6 bases to trimming and J lost 5 bases, with 8 bases between them. The CDR3 extends over 12 amino acids. The CDR3 sequence is CASSAGNNEQFF. The CDR3 bases are TGTGCCAGCAGCGCGGGGAACAATGAGCAGTTCTTC.

This clonotype showed up many times. J is TRBJ1-2 and V is TRBV7-8; tentatively, D is TRBD1 (6 bases). The V gene lost 7 bases and the J gene lost 4 bases, with 16 bases spanning the gap. CDR1 and CDR2 (germline): SGHVS, FQNEAQ. The CDR3 is made up of 14 amino acids. CDR3 in amino acids: CASTVQGAAYGYTF. The CDR3 DNA follows: TGTGCCAGCACCGTACAGGGAGCTGCCTATGGCTACACCTTC.

This chain links TRBV9 with TRBJ2-2; no clear D gene. The V gene lost 4 bases and the J gene lost 4 bases, with 5 bases spanning the gap. CDR3 length: 12 amino acids. Germline CDR1 and CDR2: SGDLS and YYNGEE. CDR3 sequence reads: CASSSATGELFF. In DNA, the CDR3 is TGTGCCAGCAGCTCGGCCACCGGGGAGCTGTTTTTT.

V is TRBV5-1 and J is TRBJ2-3; D not resolved. The V and J ends lost 2 bases and 0 bases respectively, with 13 bases between them. The CDR3 has 16 amino acids. CDR1 is SGHRS, CDR2 YFSETQ, per germline. This CDR3 reads CASSFLDHISTDTQYF. CDR3 bases: TGCGCCAGCAGCTTTCTCGACCACATAAGCACAGATACGCAGTATTTT.